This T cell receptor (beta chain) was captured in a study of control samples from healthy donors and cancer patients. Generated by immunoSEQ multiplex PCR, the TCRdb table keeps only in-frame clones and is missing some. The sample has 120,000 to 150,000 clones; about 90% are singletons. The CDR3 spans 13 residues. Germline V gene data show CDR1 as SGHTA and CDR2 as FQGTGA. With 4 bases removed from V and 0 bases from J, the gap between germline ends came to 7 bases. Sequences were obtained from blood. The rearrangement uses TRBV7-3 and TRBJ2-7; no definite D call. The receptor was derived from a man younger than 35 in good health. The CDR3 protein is CASSSTDSYEQYF. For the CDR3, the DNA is TGTGCCAGCAGCTCGACTGACTCCTACGAGCAGTACTTC.